The 18 T cell receptor beta chains reported below all come from one sample, sequenced in a study of T cell repertoires in cytomegalovirus infection. In TCRdb, the reads were re-called with MiXCR into one record per CDR3 protein. The sample holds about 900,000 distinct CDR3 sequences, roughly a third seen once. These receptors lack a known antigen. Sequenced material: cultured CD8+ T cells from PBMCs, taken from culture after CMV antigen stimulation. Every receptor here comes from a human donor in good health (CMV status not recorded). Some clones in this sample may be carry-over from other donors' samples.

The chain couples TRBV9 to TRBJ2-1, with no clear D. Germline V CDR1 and CDR2: SGDLS, YYNGEE. The CDR3 is made up of 16 amino acids. V was clipped by 3 bases and J by 0 bases, with 13 bases between them. CDR3 sequence (DNA): TGTGCCAGCAGCGCGAGGACCGATAGCTCCTACAATGAGCAGTTCTTC. Its protein is CASSARTDSSYNEQFF.

This chain joins TRBV27 and TRBJ1-4, with a weak D call TRBD1 (6 bases). V lost 4 bases to trimming and J lost 10 bases, with 16 bases between them. Germline CDR1 reads MNHEY; CDR2 reads SMNVEV (reference sequence). The CDR3 spans 14 residues. The CDR3 protein is CASSSGGGIAKLFF. CDR3 sequence (DNA): TGTGCCAGCAGTTCGGGAGGGGGGATTGCAAAACTGTTTTTT. Supplemented by reference TRBV27 and TRBJ1-4, the full variable domain reads EAQVTQNPRYLITVTGKKLTVTCSQNMNHEYMSWYRQDPGLGLRQIYYSMNVEVTDKGDVPEGYKVSRKEKRNFPLILESPSPNQTSLYFCASSSGGGIAKLFFGSGTQLSVL.

The rearrangement links TRBV20-1 to TRBJ2-7; 7 bases line up with TRBD1. V lost 5 bases to trimming and J lost 3 bases; unmatched junction nucleotides: 7. This CDR3 has 13 residues. CDR1 is DFQATT and CDR2 is SNEGSKA in the germline V gene (reference sequence). The CDR3 DNA reads as TGCAGTGCTCCTACAGGGGTGGGCTACGAGCAGTACTTC. Translated: CSAPTGVGYEQYF.

The rearrangement uses TRBV20-1 and TRBJ1-4; TRBD1 is a possible D gene (6 bases). Per the germline V gene, CDR1 is DFQATT and CDR2 is SNEGSKA (reference sequence). CDR3 length equals 14 residues. The V end lost 6 bases, the J end lost 5 bases, and 16 bases lay between the germline ends. CDR3 DNA sequence: TGCAGTGCCATAACTAGGGGGGAAAATGAAAAACTGTTTTTT. Its translation: CSAITRGENEKLFF.

This clonotype came up many times. This chain connects TRBV7-3 to TRBJ2-7; D gene unclear. The germline V gene encodes CDR1 SGHTA and CDR2 FQGTGA. V was shortened by 1 base and J by 6 bases, with 4 bases between the two germline ends. CDR3 length equals 11 residues. As DNA, the CDR3 is TGTGCCAGCAGCTTAAAGCGCGAGCAGTACGTC. It specifies CASSLKREQYV.

This clonotype was observed a handful of times. V usage is TRBV5-6 and J usage is TRBJ2-2; D gene uncertain. There are 16 residues in the CDR3. Germline CDR1 reads SGHDT; CDR2 reads YYEEEE. V was trimmed by 0 bases and J by 3 bases, leaving 12 bases between them. This CDR3 reads CASSLAKGVHTGELFF. CDR3 DNA sequence: TGTGCCAGCAGCTTGGCGAAGGGCGTGCACACCGGGGAGCTGTTTTTT. The variable domain in full, completed from reference TRBV5-6 and TRBJ2-2, reads DAGVTQSPTHLIKTRGQQVTLRCSPKSGHDTVSWYQQALGQGPQFIFQYYEEEERQRGNFPDRFSGHQFPNYSSELNVNALLLGDSALYLCASSLAKGVHTGELFFGEGSRLTVL.

In its sample, this clonotype was seen many times. The chain uses TRBV7-8 and TRBJ1-1, with D hard to call. V lost 1 base to trimming and J lost 1 base, with 7 bases between them. Per germline, CDR1 SGHVS and CDR2 FQNEAQ. CDR3 length equals 14 residues. This CDR3 reads CASSLVRSNTEAFF. The CDR3 region has the DNA TGTGCCAGCAGCTTAGTTCGGTCGAACACTGAAGCTTTCTTT.

This clonotype was seen a few times. The chain couples TRBV6-1 to TRBJ1-5; D may be TRBD1 (5 bases). The germline V and J ends were trimmed by 8 bases and 9 bases, with 20 bases remaining between them. CDR3 size: 14 residues. Per germline, CDR1 MNHNS and CDR2 SASEGT. The CDR3 coding sequence is TGTGCCAGCCGGGACCGCGGCTTTGAGGGGCCCCAGCATTTT. Encoded protein: CASRDRGFEGPQHF.

This chain links TRBV13 with TRBJ2-1; the match to TRBD2 covers 10 bases. The germline gives CDR1 PRHDT, CDR2 FYEKMQ (reference sequence). Trimming took 5 bases from V and 5 from J; bases not matched to a gene: 6. The CDR3 is made up of 15 amino acids. The chain's CDR3 is CASSLSGGGHNEQFF. Written as DNA, the CDR3 is TGTGCCAGCAGCCTGAGCGGGGGGGGACACAATGAGCAGTTCTTC.

The V call is TRBV5-1, the J call TRBJ2-3; 7 nucleotides agree with TRBD1. The ends lost 7 bases at V and 2 bases at J; junction bases unmatched: 10. The CDR3 is 15 amino acids. Germline CDR1 and CDR2: SGHRS and YFSETQ. The CDR3, as DNA: TGCGCCAGCGTCGCTGGACAGGCGATCACAGATACGCAGTATTTT. Residues: CASVAGQAITDTQYF.

Concerning this clonotype: A much bigger clone sits one base away, suggesting this may be a read error. The CDR3: CVSSPLAVTLNEQFF. The CDR3, as DNA: TGTGTCAGCAGCCCTTTAGCCGTGACGCTCAATGAGCAGTTCTTC. This sequence joins TRBV7-9 and TRBJ2-1; no reliable D call. Germline V lookup: CDR1 SEHNR, CDR2 FQNEAQ (reference sequence). The CDR3 is made up of 15 amino acids.

This clonotype showed up just once. The chain carries TRBV19 and TRBJ2-7; D might be TRBD1 (6 bases). Germline V gives CDR1 LNHDA, CDR2 SQIVND (reference sequence). The CDR3 sequence is 13 residues long. V lost 3 bases and J lost 5, with 11 bases in between. CDR3 loop: CASSIGAGDEQYV. Written as DNA, the CDR3 is TGTGCCAGTAGTATTGGGGCAGGGGACGAGCAGTACGTC.

The J gene is TRBJ1-2, the V gene TRBV29-1; TRBD1 matches 9 bases. The V and J ends lost 7 bases and 7 bases, in that order; junction bases with no gene match: 16. Germline values: CDR1 SQVTM, CDR2 ANQGSEA. The CDR3 has 15 amino acids. The CDR3 is CSASTRAGQGFGYTF. The CDR3, as DNA: TGCAGCGCTTCTACCCGTGCCGGACAGGGGTTTGGCTACACCTTC. Looking up the rest from reference TRBV29-1 and TRBJ1-2 gives the full variable domain: SAVISQKPSRDICQRGTSLTIQCQVDSQVTMMFWYRQQPGQSLTLIATANQGSEATYESGFVIDKFPISRPNLTFSTLTVSNMSPEDSSIYLCSASTRAGQGFGYTFGSGTRLTVV.

This clonotype was picked up many times. J is TRBJ1-2 and V is TRBV7-2; weak D call: TRBD1 (5 bases). V was trimmed by 4 bases and J by 8 bases, leaving 11 bases between them. CDR3 length equals 12 residues. Looked up from germline, CDR1 is SGHTA and CDR2 is FQGNSA. CDR3 sequence reads: CASSSRVAGYTF. CDR3 coding DNA: TGTGCCAGCAGCTCCAGGGTTGCGGGCTACACCTTC.

The chain uses TRBV7-6 and TRBJ2-5, with 8 bases identical to TRBD1. Germline trimming cut 1 base from V and 5 bases from J; bases unmatched to any gene: 12. Germline V CDR1 and CDR2: SGHVS, FNYEAQ. This CDR3 contains 17 residues. The CDR3, as DNA: TGTGCCAGCAGCTTAGGGCCGCCGACAGGGGCTTCGGAGACCCAGTACTTC. It is translated as CASSLGPPTGASETQYF. Full variable domain (missing parts from reference TRBV7-6 and TRBJ2-5): GAGVSQSPRYKVTKRGQDVALRCDPISGHVSLYWYRQALGQGPEFLTYFNYEAQQDKSGLPNDRFSAERPEGSISTLTIQRTEQRDSAMYRCASSLGPPTGASETQYFGPGTRLLVL.

The chain recombines TRBV5-8 with TRBJ2-2; weak D call: TRBD2 (5 bases). This CDR3 contains 14 residues. V lost 9 bases and J 3 bases, leaving 15 bases between the germline ends. Germline V gene lookup returns CDR1 SGHTS and CDR2 YDEGEE. The CDR3 sequence: CATPPLAYTGELFF. In DNA form, the CDR3 reads TGTGCCACCCCCCCATTAGCGTACACCGGGGAGCTGTTTTTT.

A word on this clonotype: Sequence at one end of the junction differs from germline and may be a read error. V usage is TRBV27 and J usage is TRBJ2-1; D might be TRBD1 (6 bases). From germline, CDR1 is MNHEY and CDR2 SMNVEV (reference sequence). This CDR3 comprises 16 residues. CDR3 in amino acids: CASSSSRGITYNKQFF. In nucleotides, the CDR3 is TGTGCCAGCAGTTCCTCAAGGGGGATTACCTACAATAAGCAGTTCTTC.

As DNA, the CDR3 is TGTGCCAGCAAGCTACTAGCGGGGGGATCCCAAGAGACCCAGTACTTC. This codes for CASKLLAGGSQETQYF. The chain is built from TRBV28 and TRBJ2-5; TRBD2 aligns across 12 bases. The CDR3 runs to 16 residues. V shed 7 bases and J 1 base; nucleotides not matched to a gene: 7. Germline lookup yields CDR1 MDHEN and CDR2 SYDVKM.